This T cell receptor beta chain is drawn from a study of T cells after posttransplantation cyclophosphamide. As regards this clone: Its antigen is currently unknown.

The CDR3 loop spans 13 amino acids. V was clipped by 4 bases and J by 2 bases, with 9 bases between them. Germline lookup yields CDR1 SGHRS and CDR2 YFSETQ. The data were produced by immunoSEQ multiplex PCR, yet TCRdb's version contains in-frame clones alone and is incomplete. The sample carries about 36,000 clones, over 75% recorded once. Study-level results: Tissue-infiltrating T cells from skin or gut overlapped little with blood T cells.

A marrow graft followed busulfan-fludarabine conditioning, with cyclophosphamide on days +3 and +4. Sequenced here: CD4+ T cells sorted from blood, sampled just over 1,900 days after a stem cell transplant with posttransplant cyclophosphamide. The rearrangement links TRBV5-1 to TRBJ1-1; D is undetermined. The TCR sequence derives from a female patient aged 40-50 years who received an allogeneic stem cell transplant from a related donor, was CMV-positive, and had no GVHD. Some T cells may originate from the graft donor. The DNA for the CDR3 is TGCGCCAGCAGCCTCATTCTAAACACTGAAGCTTTCTTT. Encoded protein: CASSLILNTEAFF.